This T cell receptor beta chain was profiled in a study of T cells in Graves' hyperthyroidism and ophthalmopathy. In the study overall: At the time of initial diagnosis and before any treatment, peripheral blood was collected. General study points: Researchers found most expanded thyroid clonotypes above 0.001 in blood as well.

The study included ophthalmopathy patients with Clinical Activity Score at least 3, NOSPECS grade at least 4 and duration under 3 months. From RNA transcripts, TCR beta CDR3 regions were amplified. A set of HTBI primers served as the primers for a first-round RT-PCR of the TCR CDR3. TCRdb used MiXCR to reprocess the multiplex PCR reads, holding one entry per CDR3 protein. Among some 570,000 distinct CDR3 sequences, 14% were seen once, and the ten largest hold roughly 7.7%. The germline V gene has CDR1 DFQATT and CDR2 SNEGSKA (reference sequence). The V gene lost 6 bases and the J gene lost 4 bases, with 15 bases spanning the gap. CDR3 length equals 13 residues. This clonotype showed up many times. What it binds is not known.

The specimen was blood. The TCR comes from a woman between 18 and 29 years old with Graves' ophthalmopathy. The J gene is TRBJ2-5, the V gene TRBV20-1; the D gene is possibly TRBD2 (5 bases). The CDR3 sequence is CSAYPLAGETQYF. CDR3 in DNA: TGCAGTGCCTACCCCTTGGCGGGAGAGACCCAGTACTTC.